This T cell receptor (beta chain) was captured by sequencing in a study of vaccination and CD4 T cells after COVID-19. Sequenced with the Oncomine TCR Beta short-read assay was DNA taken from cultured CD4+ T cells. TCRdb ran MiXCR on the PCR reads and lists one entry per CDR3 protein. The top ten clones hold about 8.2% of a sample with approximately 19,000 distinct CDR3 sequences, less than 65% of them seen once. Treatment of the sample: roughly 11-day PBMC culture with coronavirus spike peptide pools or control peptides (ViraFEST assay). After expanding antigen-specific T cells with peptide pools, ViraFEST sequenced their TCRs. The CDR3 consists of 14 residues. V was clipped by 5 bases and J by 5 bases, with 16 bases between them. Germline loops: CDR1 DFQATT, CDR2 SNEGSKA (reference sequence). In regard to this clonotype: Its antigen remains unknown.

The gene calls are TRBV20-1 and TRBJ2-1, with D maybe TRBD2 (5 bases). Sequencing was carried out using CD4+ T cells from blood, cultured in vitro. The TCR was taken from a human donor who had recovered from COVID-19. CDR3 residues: CSAGSERMDNEQFF. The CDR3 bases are TGCAGTGCTGGTAGCGAGCGCATGGACAATGAGCAGTTCTTC.